This TCR beta chain was captured in a study of cytomegalovirus exposure and HLA in healthy donors. This CDR3 comprises 17 residues. CDR1 and CDR2 from the germline V gene are SGHAT and FQNNGV. J lost 3 bases, V lost 4 bases, and 12 bases had no gene match. The PCR was carried out with 60 Vbeta primers and 13 Jbeta primers. Assay: immunoSEQ multiplex PCR; the TCRdb copy retains only in-frame clones and omits some. The sample table sets out roughly 120,000 clones. As concerns this clone: What it binds is not known.

Study outcomes and limitations: Donor immune exposure was known only as CMV serostatus.

The sequenced sample was PBMCs. The clonotype comes from a man aged 40-50 years in good health and CMV-seropositive. The chain couples TRBV11-2 to TRBJ2-1; 7 nucleotides match TRBD2. CDR3 sequence reads: CASSYPGLRRLYNEQFF. The DNA of the CDR3 is TGTGCCAGCAGCTACCCGGGACTACGGCGGCTCTACAATGAGCAGTTCTTC.